The source of this T cell receptor (beta chain) is a study of shared clonotypes between healthy human individuals. Study background: Sampling drew on donors who were two women and a few men aged 18 to 49. Donors had three CD4 naive, three CD4 memory, two CD8 naive and one CD8 memory plate apiece. Notes on the study in general: Large depth notwithstanding, sorted-subset sequencing proved incomplete by rarefaction. A handful of donors showed sharing of around 5% of naive CD4 clonotypes.

This table comes from immunoSEQ multiplex PCR, and its TCRdb copy is limited to in-frame clones, with some not included. This sample yields about 1 million clones, of which about 80% are seen a single time; about 1.4% belongs to the top ten. The table lists this clone with a count of one. Antigen unknown. Other DNA sequences in this specimen translate into the identical CDR3. The sequence was collected from a man aged 18 to 30 in good health. Material: memory CD4+ T cells sorted from blood. Subset reported: CD45RA-negative fraction.

In nucleotides, the CDR3 is TGTGCCAGCAGCTTAGTCGGGGGAGAGACCCAGTACTTC. Protein: CASSLVGGETQYF. The chain links TRBV7-9 to TRBJ2-5; possible D gene TRBD2, 6 bases. CDR1 is SEHNR and CDR2 is FQNEAQ in the germline V gene (reference sequence). Trimming stripped 1 base from V and 4 bases from J, with 7 bases between. The length of the CDR3 is 13 residues.